Sequencing of this TCR beta chain was carried out in a study of blood T cell repertoires in COVID-19. Original data processing: Amplified reference gene primers provided the basis for estimating nucleated cell counts. Libraries were prepared by immunoSEQ multiplex PCR; TCRdb keeps only in-frame clonotypes and omits some of them. V and J calls and clone size are as listed in that table; D and trimming were resolved from the DNA. The sample records roughly 190,000 clones, about 90% being singletons. Recovered status applied to Cohort 3 donors who had two consecutive negative PCRs. It also applied to those with clearance or with symptom resolution. V was clipped by 1 base and J by 0 bases, with 13 bases between them. Germline V CDR1 and CDR2: LGHNA, YNFKEQ. This CDR3 has 16 amino acids.

The sequence came from a woman between 25 and 40 years old who had recovered from COVID-19. Material: PBMCs or T cells enriched from blood (not recorded which). The gene calls are TRBV4-2 and TRBJ2-7; tentative D call: TRBD2 (5 bases). For the CDR3, the DNA is TGTGCCAGCAGCCAAGGGTACGGGGTAAACTCCTACGAGCAGTACTTC. It is translated as CASSQGYGVNSYEQYF.